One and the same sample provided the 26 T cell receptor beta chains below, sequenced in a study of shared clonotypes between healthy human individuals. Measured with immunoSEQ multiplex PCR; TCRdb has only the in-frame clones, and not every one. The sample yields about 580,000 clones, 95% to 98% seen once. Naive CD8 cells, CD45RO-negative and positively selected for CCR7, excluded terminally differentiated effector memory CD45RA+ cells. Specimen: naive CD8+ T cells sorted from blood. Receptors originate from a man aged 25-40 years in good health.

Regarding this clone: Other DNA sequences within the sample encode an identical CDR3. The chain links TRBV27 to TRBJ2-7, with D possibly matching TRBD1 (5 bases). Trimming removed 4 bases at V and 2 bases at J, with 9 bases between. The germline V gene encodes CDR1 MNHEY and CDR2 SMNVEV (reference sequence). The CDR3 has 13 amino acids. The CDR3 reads CASSYTGAYEQYF. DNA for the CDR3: TGTGCCAGCAGTTACACAGGCGCCTACGAGCAGTACTTC.

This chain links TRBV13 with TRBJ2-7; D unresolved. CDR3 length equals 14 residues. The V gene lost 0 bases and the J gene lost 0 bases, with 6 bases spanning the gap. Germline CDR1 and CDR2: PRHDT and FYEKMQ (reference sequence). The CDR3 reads CASSLGESSYEQYF. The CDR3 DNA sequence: TGTGCCAGCAGCTTAGGTGAAAGCTCCTACGAGCAGTACTTC.

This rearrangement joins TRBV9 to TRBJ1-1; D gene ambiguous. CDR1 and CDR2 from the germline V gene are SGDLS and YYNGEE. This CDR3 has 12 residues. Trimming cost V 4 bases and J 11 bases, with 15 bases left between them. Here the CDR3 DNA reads TGTGCCAGCAGCCCCGGAGGGATGCTGGCTTTCTTT. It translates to CASSPGGMLAFF.

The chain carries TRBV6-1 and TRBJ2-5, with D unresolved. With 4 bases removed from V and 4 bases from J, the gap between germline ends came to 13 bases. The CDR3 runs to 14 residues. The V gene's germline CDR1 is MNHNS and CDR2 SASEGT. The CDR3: CASSGIARSETQYF. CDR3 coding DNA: TGTGCCAGCAGTGGAATAGCCCGGTCAGAGACCCAGTACTTC.

The CDR3 DNA reads as TGTGCCAGCAGCTTTTGGGGGGCGACTGGAAACACCATATATTTT. Its translation: CASSFWGATGNTIYF. The rearrangement links TRBV5-6 to TRBJ1-3; the D gene is possibly TRBD1 (6 bases). Per the germline V gene, CDR1 is SGHDT and CDR2 is YYEEEE. The CDR3 is 15 residues long. Trimming pared 2 bases from V and 2 bases from J, leaving 11 bases between.

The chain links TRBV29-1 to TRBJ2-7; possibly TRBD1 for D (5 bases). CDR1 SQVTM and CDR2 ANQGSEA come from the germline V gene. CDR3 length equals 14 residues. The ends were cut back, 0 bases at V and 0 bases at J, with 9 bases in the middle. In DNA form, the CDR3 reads TGCAGCGTTGAAGATCGCGACAGCTCCTACGAGCAGTACTTC. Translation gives CSVEDRDSSYEQYF.

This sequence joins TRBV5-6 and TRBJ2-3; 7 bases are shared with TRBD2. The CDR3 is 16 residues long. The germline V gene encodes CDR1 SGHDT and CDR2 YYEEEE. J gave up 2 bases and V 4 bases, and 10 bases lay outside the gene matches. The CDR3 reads CASSPQREGLTDTQYF. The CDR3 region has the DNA TGTGCCAGCAGCCCCCAGCGGGAAGGTCTCACAGATACGCAGTATTTT.

CDR3 amino acids: CSVGGSDTQYF. The CDR3 bases are TGCAGCGTTGGAGGATCAGATACGCAGTATTTT. V and J are TRBV29-1 and TRBJ2-3; D gene ambiguous. Germline CDR1 SQVTM, CDR2 ANQGSEA. Trimming took 4 bases from V and 4 from J, leaving 6 bases between them. The CDR3 is 11 residues long.

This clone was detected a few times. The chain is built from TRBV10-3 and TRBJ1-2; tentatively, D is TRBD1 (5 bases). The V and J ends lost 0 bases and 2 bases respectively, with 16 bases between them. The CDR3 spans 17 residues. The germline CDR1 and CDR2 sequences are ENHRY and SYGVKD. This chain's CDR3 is CAISESQVPRANYGYTF. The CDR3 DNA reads TGTGCCATCAGTGAGTCACAGGTCCCCAGGGCGAACTATGGCTACACCTTC.

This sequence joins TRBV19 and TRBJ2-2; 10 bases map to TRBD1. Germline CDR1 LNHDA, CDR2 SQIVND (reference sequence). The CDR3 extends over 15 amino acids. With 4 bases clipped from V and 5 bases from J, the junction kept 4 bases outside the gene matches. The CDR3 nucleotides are TGTGCCAGTAGTAGACAGGGGGCAGGGACCGGGGAGCTGTTTTTT. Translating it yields CASSRQGAGTGELFF.

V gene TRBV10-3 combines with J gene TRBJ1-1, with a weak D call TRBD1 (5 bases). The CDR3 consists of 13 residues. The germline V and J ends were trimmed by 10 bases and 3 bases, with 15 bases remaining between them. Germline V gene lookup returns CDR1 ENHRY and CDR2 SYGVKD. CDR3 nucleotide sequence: TGTGCCACTCAGGGTCTAGAAGACACTGAAGCTTTCTTT. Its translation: CATQGLEDTEAFF.

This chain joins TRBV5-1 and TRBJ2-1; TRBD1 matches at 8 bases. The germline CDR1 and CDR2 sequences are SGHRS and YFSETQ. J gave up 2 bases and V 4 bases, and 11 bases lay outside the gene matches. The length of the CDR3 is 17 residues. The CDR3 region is CASSTDVRTGTYNEQFF. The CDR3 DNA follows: TGCGCCAGCAGCACAGATGTGAGGACAGGGACCTACAATGAGCAGTTCTTC.

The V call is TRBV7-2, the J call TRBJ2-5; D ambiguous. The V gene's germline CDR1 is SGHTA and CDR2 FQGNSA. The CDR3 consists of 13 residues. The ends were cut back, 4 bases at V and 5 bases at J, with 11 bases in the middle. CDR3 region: CASSSPVGETQYF. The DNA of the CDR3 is TGTGCCAGCAGCTCCCCGGTTGGGGAGACCCAGTACTTC.

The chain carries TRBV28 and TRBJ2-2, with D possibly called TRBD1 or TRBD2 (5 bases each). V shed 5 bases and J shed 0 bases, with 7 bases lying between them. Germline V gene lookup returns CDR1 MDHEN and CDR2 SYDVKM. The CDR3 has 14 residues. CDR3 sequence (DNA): TGTGCCAGCAGTCCGGGACCGAACACCGGGGAGCTGTTTTTT. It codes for CASSPGPNTGELFF.

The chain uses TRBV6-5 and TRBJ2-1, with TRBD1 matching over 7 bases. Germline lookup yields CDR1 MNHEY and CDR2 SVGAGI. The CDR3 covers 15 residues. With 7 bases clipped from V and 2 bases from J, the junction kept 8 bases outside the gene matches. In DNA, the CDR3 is TGTGCCAGCACTGAGGTCCAGGGGGCCTACAATGAGCAGTTCTTC. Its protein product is CASTEVQGAYNEQFF.

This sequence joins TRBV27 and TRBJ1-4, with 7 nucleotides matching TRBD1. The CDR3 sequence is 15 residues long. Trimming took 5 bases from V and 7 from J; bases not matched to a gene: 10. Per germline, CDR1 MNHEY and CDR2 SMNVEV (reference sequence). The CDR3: CASSLNPGTAEKLFF. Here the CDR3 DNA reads TGTGCCAGCAGTCTGAACCCCGGGACAGCTGAAAAACTGTTTTTT.

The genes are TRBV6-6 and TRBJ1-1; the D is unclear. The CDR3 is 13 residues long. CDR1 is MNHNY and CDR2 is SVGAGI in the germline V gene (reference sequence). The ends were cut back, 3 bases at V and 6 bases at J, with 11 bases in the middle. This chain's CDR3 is CASSYLVTAEAFF. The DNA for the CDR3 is TGTGCCAGCAGTTATTTGGTAACCGCTGAAGCTTTCTTT.

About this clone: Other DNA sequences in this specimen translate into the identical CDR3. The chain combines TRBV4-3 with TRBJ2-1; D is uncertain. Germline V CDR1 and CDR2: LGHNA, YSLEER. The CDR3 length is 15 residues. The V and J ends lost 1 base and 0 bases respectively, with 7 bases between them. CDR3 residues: CASSQVVSSYNEQFF. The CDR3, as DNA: TGCGCCAGCAGCCAAGTGGTTAGCTCCTACAATGAGCAGTTCTTC.

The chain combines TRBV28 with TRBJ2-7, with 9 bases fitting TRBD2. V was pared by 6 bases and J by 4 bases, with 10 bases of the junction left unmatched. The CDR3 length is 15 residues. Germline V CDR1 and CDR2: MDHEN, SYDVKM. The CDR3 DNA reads TGTGCCAGCAGACTATTAGCGGGAGTTGGATACGAGCAGTACTTC. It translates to CASRLLAGVGYEQYF.

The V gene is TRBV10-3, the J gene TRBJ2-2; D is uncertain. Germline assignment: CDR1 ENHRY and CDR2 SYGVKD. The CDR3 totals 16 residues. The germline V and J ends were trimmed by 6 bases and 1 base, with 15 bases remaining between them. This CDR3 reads CAIRANARENTGELFF. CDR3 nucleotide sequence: TGTGCCATCAGGGCAAACGCTAGGGAGAACACCGGGGAGCTGTTTTTT.

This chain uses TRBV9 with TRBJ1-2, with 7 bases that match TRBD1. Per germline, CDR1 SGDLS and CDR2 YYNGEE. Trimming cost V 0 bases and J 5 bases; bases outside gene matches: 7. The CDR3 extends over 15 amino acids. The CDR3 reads CASSVEGARLYGYTF. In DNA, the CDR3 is TGTGCCAGCAGCGTAGAGGGGGCCAGGTTATATGGCTACACCTTC.

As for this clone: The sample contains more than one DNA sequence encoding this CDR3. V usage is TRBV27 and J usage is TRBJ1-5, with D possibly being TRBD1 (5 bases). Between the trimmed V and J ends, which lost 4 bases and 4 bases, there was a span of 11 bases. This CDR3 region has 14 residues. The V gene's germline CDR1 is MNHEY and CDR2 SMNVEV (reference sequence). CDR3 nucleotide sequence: TGTGCCAGCAGTTCGGGGGGGTCGAATCAGCCCCAGCATTTT. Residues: CASSSGGSNQPQHF.

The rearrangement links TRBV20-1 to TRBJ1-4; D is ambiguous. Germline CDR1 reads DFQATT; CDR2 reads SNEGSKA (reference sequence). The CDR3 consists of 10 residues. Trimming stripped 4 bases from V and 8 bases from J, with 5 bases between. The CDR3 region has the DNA TGCAGTGCTATGTGGGAAAAACTGTTTTTT. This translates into CSAMWEKLFF.

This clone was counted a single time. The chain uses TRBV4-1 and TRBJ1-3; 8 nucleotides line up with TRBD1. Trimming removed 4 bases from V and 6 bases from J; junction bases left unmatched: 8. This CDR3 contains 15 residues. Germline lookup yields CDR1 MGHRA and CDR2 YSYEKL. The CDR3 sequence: CASSLDRGTQNTIYF. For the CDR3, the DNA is TGCGCCAGCAGCCTTGACAGGGGAACCCAAAACACCATATATTTT.

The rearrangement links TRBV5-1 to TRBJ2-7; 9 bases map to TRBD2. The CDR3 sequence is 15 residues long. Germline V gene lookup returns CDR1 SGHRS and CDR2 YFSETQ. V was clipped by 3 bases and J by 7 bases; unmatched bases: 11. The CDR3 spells CASSSPTSGKREQYF. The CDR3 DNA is TGCGCCAGCAGCTCCCCGACTAGCGGCAAACGGGAGCAGTACTTC.

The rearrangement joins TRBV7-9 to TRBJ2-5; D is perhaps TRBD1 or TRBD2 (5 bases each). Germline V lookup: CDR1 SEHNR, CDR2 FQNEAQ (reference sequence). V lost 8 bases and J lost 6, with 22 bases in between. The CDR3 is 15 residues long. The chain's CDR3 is CASGGVLELLKTQYF. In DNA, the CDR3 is TGTGCCAGCGGGGGAGTATTGGAGCTTCTGAAGACCCAGTACTTC.